Listed below are T cell receptor beta chains from one sample, sequenced in a study of preoperative IRX-2 immunotherapy in early breast cancer. Assay: immunoSEQ multiplex PCR; the TCRdb copy retains only in-frame clones and omits some. The profile shows around 62,000 clones, approximately 94% of them singletons. Sampling was performed from a patient treated with IRX-2 immunotherapy. These receptors were taken from a human donor with breast cancer. The CDR3 runs from the conserved cysteine through the conserved F or W. The order of the fields is CDR3 DNA, CDR3 protein, V gene, J gene, D gene. D genes are given only for firm matches.

cdr3_nt: TGTGCCAGCAGCTTCGGGACTAGCGGAACCTACGAGCAGTACTTC
cdr3_aa: CASSFGTSGTYEQYF
v_call: TRBV7-2
j_call: TRBJ2-7
d_call: TRBD2

cdr3_nt: TGCGCCAGCAGCCAACCGACTAGCGGGAGATACGAGCAGTACTTC
cdr3_aa: CASSQPTSGRYEQYF
v_call: TRBV4-1
j_call: TRBJ2-7
d_call: TRBD2

cdr3_nt: TGCAGTGCCCCCCGGAGGGGTACGCAGTATTTT
cdr3_aa: CSAPRRGTQYF
v_call: TRBV20-1
j_call: TRBJ2-3
d_call: -

cdr3_nt: TGTGCCAGCAGCCCGTTCGGGGCTCCAAACACTGAAGCTTTCTTT
cdr3_aa: CASSPFGAPNTEAFF
v_call: TRBV7-2
j_call: TRBJ1-1
d_call: -

cdr3_nt: TGTGCCAGCAGCTTCCAAGAGACCCAGTACTTC
cdr3_aa: CASSFQETQYF
v_call: TRBV5-4
j_call: TRBJ2-5
d_call: -

cdr3_nt: TGTGCCAGCAGCTCCCGTTTCATCATGAACACTGAAGCTTTCTTT
cdr3_aa: CASSSRFIMNTEAFF
v_call: TRBV7-2
j_call: TRBJ1-1
d_call: -

cdr3_nt: TGCGCCAGCAGCTTGGAGAGTCTCTACGAGCAGTACTTC
cdr3_aa: CASSLESLYEQYF
v_call: TRBV5-1
j_call: TRBJ2-7
d_call: -

cdr3_nt: TGTGCCAGCTTGACAGGGACGAACACCGGGGAGCTGTTTTTT
cdr3_aa: CASLTGTNTGELFF
v_call: TRBV7-8
j_call: TRBJ2-2
d_call: TRBD1

cdr3_nt: TGTGCCAGCAGTGGTGGCGGTGGCTACACCTTC
cdr3_aa: CASSGGGGYTF
v_call: TRBV2
j_call: TRBJ1-2
d_call: -

cdr3_nt: TGTGCCAGCAGTTTCCCGGGACTAGCCGCAGAGACCCAGTACTTC
cdr3_aa: CASSFPGLAAETQYF
v_call: TRBV28
j_call: TRBJ2-5
d_call: TRBD2

cdr3_nt: TGCGCCAGCAGCTTGGTAGACCGGACAGCTAACACTGAAGCTTTCTTT
cdr3_aa: CASSLVDRTANTEAFF
v_call: TRBV5-1
j_call: TRBJ1-1
d_call: -

cdr3_nt: TGTGCCAGCAGCCTGGCGGGGGAGGGCACAGATACGCAGTATTTT
cdr3_aa: CASSLAGEGTDTQYF
v_call: TRBV9
j_call: TRBJ2-3
d_call: TRBD2